This T cell receptor (beta chain) came from a study of post-analysis software for immune sequencing data (dated by TCRdb to between 2014 and 2017). At the level of the whole study: The recorded disease courses included relapsing-remitting, secondary progressive and progressive-relapsing multiple sclerosis, and some patients had no subtype annotation. The patient repertoires were set against about 12 previously published healthy control repertoires from donors whose ages ranged from roughly 6 to 27 years. A subset of samples was prepared in parallel using single-end sample barcoding, then pooled and co-amplified after Illumina adapter ligation.

The full study reports these points: Normalized Chao1 diversity was significantly lower in multiple sclerosis patients than controls, suggesting substantial peripheral T-cell clonal expansion. Several TRBV segments, including TRBV5-6, TRBV5-1 and TRBV20-1, were significantly more frequent in patients than controls. Direct clustering with F measure showed strong co-clustering of samples prepared in the same batch, prompting a batch-effect correction. The multiple sclerosis patient group was slightly younger than the control group.

CDR1 and CDR2 are read off the germline V gene as SGHVS and FQNEAQ. The CDR3 numbers 15 residues from cysteine through phenylalanine. The only DNA kept is the CDR3, 45 bases in frame from the first base. Trimming costs V 3 bases and J 3 bases, and their ends lie 12 bases apart. Per the publication, the time point label means: second blood draw from one MS patient after hematopoietic stem cell transplantation. To demonstrate the VDJtools post-analysis software, the study profiled TCR beta repertoires from the peripheral blood of about 13 young patients with multiple sclerosis. Multiple sclerosis patients were children and adolescents aged about 6 to 17 years. Notes on this clonotype: This clone's antigen is unknown. One base away there is no much larger clone; base qualities are not given.

To prepare the library, PCR was applied. Sequencing was performed on an Illumina HiSeq 2500. Unique molecular identifiers were incorporated into TCR beta cDNA libraries to reduce PCR and sequencing biases. Every 1 to 10 million input T cells yielded roughly 500,000 cDNA molecules, meaning each molecule approximated one T cell. Patient libraries were prepared and sequenced with the same protocol used for the earlier healthy control dataset. Samples belonging to the same batch were prepared together, multiplexed and sequenced on a shared HiSeq lane. The paper's processing steps were these. MIGEC was used to process the raw barcoded reads, and molecular identifier groups with only a single read were discarded before consensus assembly and CDR3 extraction. Clonotype tables were post-analysed with VDJtools, normalizing diversity by down-sampling all datasets to the smallest sample size. To correct batch-related cross-sample contamination, repertoire overlap clustering matched CDR3 amino acid sequences but not nucleotide sequences. TCRdb reprocessing: public reads trimmed at Q25 with fastp, clones called with MiXCR, in-frame beta chains kept. All rows with the same CDR3 protein become a single entry with the most common DNA and genes. The authors' filters were not applied to this entry. This sample holds roughly 160,000 distinct CDR3 sequences; around 36% were observed only once. Together, the top ten hold 25% to 35% of the sample.

The sequence was obtained from a girl aged 5-17 years with multiple sclerosis. Donor details come from another sample of the same person, matched by shared clones. The sequencing here drew on blood, taken after autologous hematopoietic stem cell transplantation. The rearranged chain carries TRBV7-8 and TRBJ1-5; the D gene lacks a confident call. At the DNA level, the sequence is TGTGCCAGCAGCTTGGACGGGGAGAACAATCAGCCCCAGCATTTT. Its protein product is CASSLDGENNQPQHF.